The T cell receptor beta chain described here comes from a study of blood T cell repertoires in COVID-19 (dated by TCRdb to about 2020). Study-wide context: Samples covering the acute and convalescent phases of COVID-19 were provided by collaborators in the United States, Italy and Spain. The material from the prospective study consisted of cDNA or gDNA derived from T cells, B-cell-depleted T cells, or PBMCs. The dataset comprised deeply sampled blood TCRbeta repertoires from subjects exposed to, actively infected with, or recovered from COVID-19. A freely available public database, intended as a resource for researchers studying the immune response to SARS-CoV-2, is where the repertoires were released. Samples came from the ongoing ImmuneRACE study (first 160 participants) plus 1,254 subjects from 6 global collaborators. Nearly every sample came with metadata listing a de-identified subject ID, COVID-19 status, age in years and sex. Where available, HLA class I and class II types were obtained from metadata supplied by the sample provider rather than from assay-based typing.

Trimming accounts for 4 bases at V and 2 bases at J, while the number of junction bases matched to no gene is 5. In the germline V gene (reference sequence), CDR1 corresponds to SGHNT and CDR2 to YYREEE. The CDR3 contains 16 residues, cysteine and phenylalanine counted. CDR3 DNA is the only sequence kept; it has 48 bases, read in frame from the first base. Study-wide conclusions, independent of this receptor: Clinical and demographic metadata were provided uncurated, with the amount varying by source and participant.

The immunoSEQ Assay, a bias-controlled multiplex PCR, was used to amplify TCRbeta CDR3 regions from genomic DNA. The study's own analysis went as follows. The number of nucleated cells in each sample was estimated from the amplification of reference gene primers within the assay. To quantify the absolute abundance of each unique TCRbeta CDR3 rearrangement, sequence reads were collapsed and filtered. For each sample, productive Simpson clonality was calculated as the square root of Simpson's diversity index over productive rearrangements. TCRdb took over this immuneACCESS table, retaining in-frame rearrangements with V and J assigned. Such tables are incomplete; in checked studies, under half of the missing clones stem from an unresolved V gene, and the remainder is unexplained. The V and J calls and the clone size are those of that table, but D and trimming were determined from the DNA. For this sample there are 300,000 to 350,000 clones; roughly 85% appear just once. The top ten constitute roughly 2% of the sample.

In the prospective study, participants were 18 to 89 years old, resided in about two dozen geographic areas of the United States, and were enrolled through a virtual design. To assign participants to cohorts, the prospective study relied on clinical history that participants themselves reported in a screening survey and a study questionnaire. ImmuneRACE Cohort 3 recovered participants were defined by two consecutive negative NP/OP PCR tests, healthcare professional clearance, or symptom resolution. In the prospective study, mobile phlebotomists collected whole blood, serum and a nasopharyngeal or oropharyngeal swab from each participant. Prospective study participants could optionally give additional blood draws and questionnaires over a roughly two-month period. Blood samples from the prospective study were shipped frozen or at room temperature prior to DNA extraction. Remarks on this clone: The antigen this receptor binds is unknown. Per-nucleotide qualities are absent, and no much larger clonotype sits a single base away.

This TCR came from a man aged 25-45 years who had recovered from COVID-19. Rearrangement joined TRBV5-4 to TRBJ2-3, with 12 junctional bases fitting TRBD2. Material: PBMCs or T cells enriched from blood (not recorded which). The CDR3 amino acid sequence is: CASSPLAGGITDTQYF. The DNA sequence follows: TGTGCCAGCAGCCCCCTAGCGGGGGGGATCACAGATACGCAGTATTTT.